The next 21 T cell receptor beta chains were all read from a single sample in a study of vaccination effects on CD4 cells after COVID-19. Measured with immunoSEQ multiplex PCR; TCRdb has only the in-frame clones, and not every one. This sample yields 31,000 or so clones, of which around 70% are seen a single time; roughly 3.8% belongs to the top ten. Between days 9 and 11 of culture, CD4+ T cells were separated out. No antigen is known for these receptors. The sequencing here drew on CD4+ T cells from PBMCs cultured without peptide, taken before COVID-19 vaccination. These receptors were taken from a human donor who received a COVID-19 vaccine.

The CDR3 DNA reads as TGTGCCAGCAGCGGAGGGACACACTCTGGAAACACCATATATTTT. Residues: CASSGGTHSGNTIYF. The rearrangement links TRBV9 to TRBJ1-3; tentative D call: TRBD1 (6 bases). The CDR3 is made up of 15 amino acids. The V end was cut by 3 bases, the J end by 0 bases, with 10 bases between. CDR1 is SGDLS and CDR2 is YYNGEE in the germline V gene. Variable domain in full (rest from reference TRBV9 and TRBJ1-3): DSGVTQTPKHLITATGQRVTLRCSPRSGDLSVYWYQQSLDQGLQFLIQYYNGEERAKGNILERFSAQQFPDLHSELNLSSLELGDSALYFCASSGGTHSGNTIYFGEGSWLTVV.

The V call is TRBV9, the J call TRBJ2-3, with 7 bases fitting TRBD2. The germline CDR1 and CDR2 sequences are SGDLS and YYNGEE. Germline trimming cut 3 bases from V and 8 bases from J; bases unmatched to any gene: 12. The length of the CDR3 is 15 residues. The chain's CDR3 is CASSAAGTTQGTQYF. CDR3 sequence (DNA): TGTGCCAGCAGCGCCGCCGGGACTACTCAAGGTACGCAGTATTTT.

The gene calls are TRBV5-1 and TRBJ2-3; D is uncertain. CDR3 length: 15 residues. Germline CDR1 and CDR2: SGHRS and YFSETQ. V was cut by 4 bases and J by 2 bases, with 14 bases left in between. CDR3 loop: CASSGLPGPTDTQYF. CDR3 sequence (DNA): TGCGCCAGCAGCGGCCTTCCGGGCCCCACAGATACGCAGTATTTT. The full variable domain, in which reference TRBV5-1 and TRBJ2-3 provide the parts outside the CDR3, is KAGVTQTPRYLIKTRGQQVTLSCSPISGHRSVSWYQQTPGQGLQFLFEYFSETQRNKGNFPGRFSGRQFSNSRSEMNVSTLELGDSALYLCASSGLPGPTDTQYFGPGTRLTVL.

This clone has a handful of counts. The rearrangement joins TRBV27 to TRBJ2-7, with a weak D call TRBD1 (5 bases). Trimming took off 1 base at V and 4 bases at J, with 11 bases between the two ends. CDR1 is MNHEY, CDR2 SMNVEV, per germline (reference sequence). The CDR3 loop spans 14 amino acids. The CDR3 DNA is TGTGCCAGCAGTTTATTACGACAGCCTTACGAGCAGTACTTC. This codes for CASSLLRQPYEQYF.

This clone came up a few times. The V call is TRBV3-1 (or the pseudogene TRBV3-2), the J call TRBJ2-6; D assignment may be TRBD1 or TRBD2 (5 bases each). The germline V gene has CDR1 LGHDT and CDR2 YNNKEL (reference sequence). V was trimmed by 1 base and J by 4 bases, leaving 11 bases between them. CDR3 length: 16 amino acids. The CDR3 region is CASSQGVGAGANVLTF. CDR3 sequence (DNA): TGTGCCAGCAGCCAAGGGGTCGGGGCCGGGGCCAACGTCCTGACTTTC.

The chain carries TRBV7-9 and TRBJ2-4, with D maybe TRBD1 (6 bases). The germline V and J ends were trimmed by 1 base and 6 bases, with 13 bases remaining between them. This CDR3 region has 15 residues. CDR1 is SEHNR, CDR2 FQNEAQ, per germline (reference sequence). The CDR3, as DNA: TGTGCCAGCAGCTTAGAGGGGGTTGACGGAAACATTCAGTACTTC. It translates to CASSLEGVDGNIQYF. Full variable domain (rest looked up from reference TRBV7-9 and TRBJ2-4): DTGVSQNPRHKITKRGQNVTFRCDPISEHNRLYWYRQTLGQGPEFLTYFQNEAQLEKSRLLSDRFSAERPKGSFSTLEIQRTEQGDSAMYLCASSLEGVDGNIQYFGAGTRLSVL.

CDR3 coding DNA: TGTGCCAGCTCACCGACAGGTTACACAGATACGCAGTATTTT. This codes for CASSPTGYTDTQYF. The rearrangement joins TRBV18 to TRBJ2-3, with D maybe TRBD1 (6 bases). Trimming took 3 bases from V and 2 from J, leaving 9 bases between them. CDR1 is KGHSH, CDR2 LQKENI, per germline. This CDR3 region has 14 residues.

The chain recombines TRBV5-1 with TRBJ2-1; 12 bases fit TRBD2. V dropped 0 bases and J dropped 10; count of bases not matched to a gene: 8. Germline loops: CDR1 SGHRS, CDR2 YFSETQ. The CDR3 has 16 residues. CDR3 residues: CASSLVTSGRPNEQFF. CDR3 in DNA: TGCGCCAGCAGCTTGGTGACTAGCGGGAGACCTAACGAGCAGTTCTTC.

This clone was found a few times. J is TRBJ1-5 and V is TRBV6-2 or TRBV6-3, with D unclear. The germline V and J ends were trimmed by 4 bases and 7 bases, with 11 bases remaining between them. The CDR3 covers 13 residues. Germline CDR1 and CDR2: MNHEY and SVGEGT. The DNA of the CDR3 is TGTGCCAGCAGTTGGGAGGGTTTACAGCCCCAGCATTTT. It yields the protein CASSWEGLQPQHF.

The genes are TRBV23-1 and TRBJ2-7; D remains unclear. TRBV23-1 is classed as an ORF, of uncertain function. With 3 bases removed from V and 3 bases from J, the gap between germline ends came to 9 bases. The CDR3 totals 13 residues. The CDR3: CASSQGSCYEQYF. The CDR3 nucleotides read TGCGCCAGCAGTCAGGGCAGCTGCTACGAGCAGTACTTC.

This clone was seen more than once but under ten times. The chain carries TRBV30 and TRBJ1-6, with D hard to call. V lost 5 bases and J 7 bases, leaving 12 bases between the germline ends. This CDR3 region has 13 residues. Germline CDR1 is GTSNPN and CDR2 is SVGIG (reference sequence). The CDR3 region is CAWDVVGNSPLHF. DNA of the CDR3: TGTGCCTGGGACGTCGTTGGAAATTCACCCCTCCACTTT.

This clone was seen more than once but under ten times. This chain uses TRBV29-1 with TRBJ1-1; unclear D gene. Per germline, CDR1 SQVTM and CDR2 ANQGSEA. Trimming left V 6 bases short and J 4 bases short, with 18 bases between. The CDR3 runs to 14 residues. Here the CDR3 reads CSVEGSARSTEAFF. CDR3 nucleotides: TGCAGCGTCGAGGGCTCGGCTCGTAGCACTGAAGCTTTCTTT. Based on the CDR3 plus reference TRBV29-1 and TRBJ1-1, the full variable domain is SAVISQKPSRDICQRGTSLTIQCQVDSQVTMMFWYRQQPGQSLTLIATANQGSEATYESGFVIDKFPISRPNLTFSTLTVSNMSPEDSSIYLCSVEGSARSTEAFFGQGTRLTVV.

In this sample, this clone turned up a few times. The gene calls are TRBV11-2 and TRBJ1-2; 7 nucleotides agree with TRBD1. This CDR3 spans 13 amino acids. The germline V gene has CDR1 SGHAT and CDR2 FQNNGV. The junction had 8 bases not matched to a gene; V was cut back by 5 bases and J by 8 bases. CDR3 protein: CASSPTGFSGYTF. CDR3 DNA sequence: TGTGCCAGCAGCCCGACAGGGTTTAGCGGCTACACCTTC.

The chain links TRBV24-1 to TRBJ1-4, with D perhaps TRBD1 (5 bases). Germline V gives CDR1 KGHDR, CDR2 SFDVKD. There are 15 residues in the CDR3. Between the trimmed V and J ends, which lost 5 bases and 2 bases, there was a span of 11 bases. The CDR3 region has the DNA TGTGCCACCAGTGGCGGCGGGGGGACTAATGAAAAACTGTTTTTT. This codes for CATSGGGGTNEKLFF.

The V call is TRBV4-1, the J call TRBJ1-1; 8 positions match TRBD1. V was clipped by 0 bases and J by 3 bases; unmatched bases: 9. The CDR3 extends over 17 amino acids. Germline CDR1 and CDR2: MGHRA and YSYEKL. DNA for the CDR3: TGCGCCAGCAGCCAAGATCTAGGACAGGGATCGGACACTGAAGCTTTCTTT. As protein: CASSQDLGQGSDTEAFF.

The genes are TRBV7-9 and TRBJ2-1, with 9 bases matching TRBD1. The CDR3 covers 15 residues. CDR1 SEHNR and CDR2 FQNEAQ come from the germline V gene (reference sequence). With 4 bases clipped from V and 4 bases from J, the junction kept 5 bases outside the gene matches. The CDR3 is CASSSRQGVYNEQFF. CDR3 bases: TGTGCCAGCAGCTCCCGACAGGGGGTATACAATGAGCAGTTCTTC.

The genes are TRBV9 and TRBJ2-5; 7 nucleotides align to TRBD1. The germline V gene has CDR1 SGDLS and CDR2 YYNGEE. This CDR3 is built from 14 residues. Trimming cost V 4 bases and J 2 bases; bases outside gene matches: 5. The CDR3 region is CASSPTTGQETQYF. CDR3 DNA: TGTGCCAGCAGCCCTACGACAGGGCAAGAGACCCAGTACTTC.

The gene calls are TRBV30 and TRBJ1-5, with TRBD1 matching over 8 bases. The V segment lost 3 bases and the J segment 2 bases; nucleotides outside the gene matches: 9. The CDR3 is 16 amino acids. The germline gives CDR1 GTSNPN, CDR2 SVGIG (reference sequence). This CDR3 reads CAWRETGTGRNQPQHF. The CDR3 DNA follows: TGTGCCTGGAGGGAGACCGGGACAGGACGCAATCAGCCCCAGCATTTT.

The rearrangement links TRBV29-1 to TRBJ2-5; perhaps TRBD1 as D (5 bases). The CDR3 consists of 12 residues. The V and J ends lost 3 bases and 1 base respectively, with 6 bases between them. Germline V gene lookup returns CDR1 SQVTM and CDR2 ANQGSEA. The CDR3 loop reads CSVDDSQETQYF. The CDR3 DNA is TGCAGCGTTGACGACAGCCAAGAGACCCAGTACTTC.

This clone was counted a single time. The J gene is TRBJ1-1, the V gene TRBV6-5; D is perhaps TRBD1 (5 bases). This CDR3 region has 15 residues. V shed 0 bases and J shed 1 base, with 9 bases lying between them. CDR1 MNHEY and CDR2 SVGAGI come from the germline V gene. The chain's CDR3 is CASSYSFQGNTEAFF. The CDR3 DNA follows: TGTGCCAGCAGTTACTCGTTTCAGGGGAACACTGAAGCTTTCTTT.

The CDR3 nucleotides read TGTGCCAGCAGCCAAGATTCCGGGACAGGGGTGTACGAGCAGTACTTC. It codes for CASSQDSGTGVYEQYF. The rearrangement uses TRBV3-1 (or the pseudogene TRBV3-2) and TRBJ2-7; 10 nucleotides agree with TRBD1. Germline V gene data show CDR1 as LGHDT and CDR2 as YNNKEL (reference sequence). There are 16 residues in the CDR3. Losses at the gene ends were 0 bases for V and 4 bases for J; bases not matched to a gene: 6.